In its sample, the clone carrying this T cell receptor beta chain was seen a few times. What it binds is not known. The sample belongs to a study of early T cells in non-severe SARS-CoV-2 infection. About the study: The study sequenced bulk RNA from unsorted whole blood, with chains unpaired. Study-level results: VDJdb matching skewed toward anti-spike CD8 responses, missing private and CD4 specificities.

Trimming left V 1 base short and J 6 bases short, with 13 bases between. The germline gives CDR1 SGHAT, CDR2 FQNNGV. This CDR3 region has 16 residues. Molecules of cDNA were individually given unique molecular identifiers that were attached to them. TCRdb ran MiXCR on the 5' RACE reads and lists one entry per CDR3 protein. The table has approximately 99,000 distinct CDR3 sequences, around 10% seen once. The chain links TRBV11-2 to TRBJ1-6; D unclear. The sequenced sample was whole blood. This clonotype was sampled from an adult who was a healthcare worker with PCR-confirmed SARS-CoV-2 infection or an uninfected control (not recorded which). CDR3 in amino acids: CASSLVGSGSNSPLHF. In DNA, the CDR3 is TGTGCCAGCAGCTTAGTAGGTTCTGGGAGTAATTCACCCCTCCACTTT. The full variable domain, rest sourced from reference TRBV11-2 and TRBJ1-6, is EAGVAQSPRYKIIEKRQSVAFWCNPISGHATLYWYQQILGQGPKLLIQFQNNGVVDDSQLPKDRFSAERLKGVDSTLKIQPAKLEDSAVYLCASSLVGSGSNSPLHFGNGTRLTVT.